This TCR beta chain was sequenced for a study of vaccination and CD4 T cells after COVID-19. Study-level information: Every culture used as a control got a CEFX pool, an HIV-1 Nef pool, or no peptide.

In its sample, this clonotype is medium-sized. The antigen is unknown. Described treatment: approximately 9-day PBMC culture with coronavirus spike peptide pools or control peptides (ViraFEST assay). The medium had half its volume replaced with fresh IL-2 medium on days 3 and 7. CDR3 length equals 15 residues. CDR1 DFQATT and CDR2 SNEGSKA come from the germline V gene (reference sequence). Trimming stripped 5 bases from V and 0 bases from J, with 14 bases between. Sequencing of DNA taken from cultured CD4+ T cells relied on the Oncomine TCR Beta short-read assay. A single record per CDR3 protein comes from TCRdb applying MiXCR to the PCR reads. Of over 13,000 distinct CDR3 sequences listed, roughly 21% are singletons.

The genes are TRBV20-1 and TRBJ1-5; D may be TRBD1 (5 bases). Sequencing was carried out using cultured CD4+ T cells from blood. This clonotype was obtained from a human donor with COVID-19. CDR3: CSASGTDYSNQPQHF. DNA of the CDR3: TGCAGTGCTTCCGGGACGGATTATAGCAATCAGCCCCAGCATTTT.